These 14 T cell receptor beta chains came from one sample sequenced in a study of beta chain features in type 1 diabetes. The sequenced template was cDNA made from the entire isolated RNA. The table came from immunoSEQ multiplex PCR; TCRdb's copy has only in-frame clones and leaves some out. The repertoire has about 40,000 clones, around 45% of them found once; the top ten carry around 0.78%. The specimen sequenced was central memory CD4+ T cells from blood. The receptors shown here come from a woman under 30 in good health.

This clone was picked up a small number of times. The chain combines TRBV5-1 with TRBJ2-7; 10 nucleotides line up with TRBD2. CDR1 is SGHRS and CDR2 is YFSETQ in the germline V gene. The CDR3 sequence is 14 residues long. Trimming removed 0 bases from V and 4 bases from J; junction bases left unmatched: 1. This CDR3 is CASSLGTSGYEQYF. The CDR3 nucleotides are TGCGCCAGCAGCTTGGGGACTAGCGGTTACGAGCAGTACTTC.

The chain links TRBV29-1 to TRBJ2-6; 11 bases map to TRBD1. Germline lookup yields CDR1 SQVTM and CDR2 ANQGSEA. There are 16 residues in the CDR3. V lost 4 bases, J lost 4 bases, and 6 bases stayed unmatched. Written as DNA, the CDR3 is TGCAGCGTTGTTGGACAGGGGGCGCAAGGGGCCAACGTCCTGACTTTC. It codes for CSVVGQGAQGANVLTF.

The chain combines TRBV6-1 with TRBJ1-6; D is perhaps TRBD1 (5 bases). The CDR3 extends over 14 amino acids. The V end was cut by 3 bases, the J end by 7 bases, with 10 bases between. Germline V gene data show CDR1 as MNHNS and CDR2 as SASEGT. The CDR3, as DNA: TGTGCCAGCAGTGACCCTGGGGCAAATTCACCCCTCCACTTT. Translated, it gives CASSDPGANSPLHF.

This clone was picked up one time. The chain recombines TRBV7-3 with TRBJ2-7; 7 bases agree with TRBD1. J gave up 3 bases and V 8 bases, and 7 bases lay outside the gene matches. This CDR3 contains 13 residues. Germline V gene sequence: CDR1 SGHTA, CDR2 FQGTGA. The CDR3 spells CASLGDRLYEQYF. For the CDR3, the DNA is TGTGCCAGCCTTGGGGACAGACTCTACGAGCAGTACTTC.

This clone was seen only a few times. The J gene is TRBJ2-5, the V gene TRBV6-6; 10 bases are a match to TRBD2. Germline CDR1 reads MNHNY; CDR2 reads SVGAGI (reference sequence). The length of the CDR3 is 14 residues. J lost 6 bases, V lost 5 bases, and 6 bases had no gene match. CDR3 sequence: CASSPTSGSQTQYF. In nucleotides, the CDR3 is TGTGCCAGCAGTCCGACTAGCGGGTCACAGACCCAGTACTTC.

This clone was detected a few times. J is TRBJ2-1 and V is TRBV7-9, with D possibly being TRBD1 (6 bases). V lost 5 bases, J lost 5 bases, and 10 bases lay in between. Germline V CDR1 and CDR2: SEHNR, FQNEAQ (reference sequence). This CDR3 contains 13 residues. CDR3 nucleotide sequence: TGTGCCAGCAGCCTGGACAGAGACAATGAGCAGTTCTTC. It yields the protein CASSLDRDNEQFF.

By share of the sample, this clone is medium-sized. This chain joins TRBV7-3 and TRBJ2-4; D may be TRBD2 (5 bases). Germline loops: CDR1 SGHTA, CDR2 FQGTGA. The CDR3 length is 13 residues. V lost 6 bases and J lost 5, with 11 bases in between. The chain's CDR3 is CASSPEGENIQYF. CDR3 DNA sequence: TGTGCCAGCAGTCCCGAGGGAGAAAACATTCAGTACTTC.

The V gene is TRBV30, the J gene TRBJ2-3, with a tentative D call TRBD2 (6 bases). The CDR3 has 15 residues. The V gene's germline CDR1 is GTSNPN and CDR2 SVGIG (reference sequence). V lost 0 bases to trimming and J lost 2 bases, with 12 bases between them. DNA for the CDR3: TGTGCCTGGAGTGTATGGGGCGGGGCCACAGATACGCAGTATTTT. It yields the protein CAWSVWGGATDTQYF. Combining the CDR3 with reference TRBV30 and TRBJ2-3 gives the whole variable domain SQTIHQWPATLVQPVGSPLSLECTVEGTSNPNLYWYRQAAGRGLQLLFYSVGIGQISSEVPQNLSASRPQDRQFILSSKKLLLSDSGFYLCAWSVWGGATDTQYFGPGTRLTVL.

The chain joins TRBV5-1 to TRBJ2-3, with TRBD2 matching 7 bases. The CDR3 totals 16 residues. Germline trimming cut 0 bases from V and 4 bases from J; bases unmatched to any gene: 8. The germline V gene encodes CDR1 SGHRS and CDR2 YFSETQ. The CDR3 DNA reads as TGCGCCAGCAGCTTGGCGGAAAGGCGGGGGTCAGATACGCAGTATTTT. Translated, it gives CASSLAERRGSDTQYF.

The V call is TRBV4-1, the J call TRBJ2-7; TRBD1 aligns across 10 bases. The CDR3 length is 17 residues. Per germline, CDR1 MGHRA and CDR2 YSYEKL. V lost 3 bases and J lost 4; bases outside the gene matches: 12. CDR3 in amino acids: CASSQVKTGQGIYEQYF. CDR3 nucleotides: TGCGCCAGCAGCCAGGTTAAGACGGGACAGGGGATTTACGAGCAGTACTTC.

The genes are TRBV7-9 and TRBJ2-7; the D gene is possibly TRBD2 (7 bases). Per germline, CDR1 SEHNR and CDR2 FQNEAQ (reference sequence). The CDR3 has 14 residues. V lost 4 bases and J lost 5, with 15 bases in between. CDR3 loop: CASSSTGGFDEQYF. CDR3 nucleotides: TGTGCCAGCAGCTCGACGGGGGGCTTCGACGAGCAGTACTTC.

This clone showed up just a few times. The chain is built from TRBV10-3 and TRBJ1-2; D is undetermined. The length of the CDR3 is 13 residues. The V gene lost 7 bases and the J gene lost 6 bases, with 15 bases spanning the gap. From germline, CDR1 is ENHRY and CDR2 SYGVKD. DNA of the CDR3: TGTGCCATCACCGGGATCCCCGACGATGGCTACACCTTC. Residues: CAITGIPDDGYTF.

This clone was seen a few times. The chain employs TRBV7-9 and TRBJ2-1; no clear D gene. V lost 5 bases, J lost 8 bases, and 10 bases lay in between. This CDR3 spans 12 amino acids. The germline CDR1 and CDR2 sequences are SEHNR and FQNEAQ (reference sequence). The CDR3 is CASSATWYEQFF. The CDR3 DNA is TGTGCCAGCAGCGCGACTTGGTATGAGCAGTTCTTC.

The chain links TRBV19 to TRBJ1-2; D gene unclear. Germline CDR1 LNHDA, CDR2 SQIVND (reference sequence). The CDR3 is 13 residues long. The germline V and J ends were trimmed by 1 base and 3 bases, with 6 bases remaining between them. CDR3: CASSIGSDYGYTF. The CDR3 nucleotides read TGTGCCAGTAGTATAGGGTCGGACTATGGCTACACCTTC. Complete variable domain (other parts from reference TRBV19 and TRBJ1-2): DGGITQSPKYLFRKEGQNVTLSCEQNLNHDAMYWYRQDPGQGLRLIYYSQIVNDFQKGDIAEGYSVSREKKESFPLTVTSAQKNPTAFYLCASSIGSDYGYTFGSGTRLTVV.